This T cell receptor beta chain was sequenced in a study of blood T cells in healthy people across ages. With a J-beta primer mix and a sample-barcoded 5' primer, a second PCR ran about 6 to 11 cycles. All samples gave at least 2.5 million CDR3-containing paired-end reads. TCRdb called the 5' RACE reads again in MiXCR, with one record for every CDR3 protein. The sample records just under 900,000 distinct CDR3 sequences, under 35% being singletons. V gave up 5 bases and J gave up 2 bases, with 16 bases separating them. The CDR3 length is 16 residues. Looked up from germline, CDR1 is SGHAT and CDR2 is FQNNGV. Regarding this clonotype: Its matching antigen is unknown.

Regarding the study as a whole: A strong correlation was seen between TCR beta diversity and naive T cell percentage. CMV status of donors was not determined, possibly confounding expanded clonotype changes. PBMCs left unsorted prevented a conclusive naive versus antigen-experienced comparison.

Specimen: blood. The origin of this receptor is a woman of 80 years or more in good health. This rearrangement joins TRBV11-2 to TRBJ1-5; D possibly corresponds to TRBD1 (5 bases). CDR3 in amino acids: CASSVGTGTGNQPQHF. The CDR3 nucleotides read TGTGCCAGCAGCGTAGGCACCGGGACGGGCAATCAGCCCCAGCATTTT.